Reported below is one T cell receptor beta chain. The specificity of this receptor is unknown. Base-call qualities are not available, and no considerably larger clone is one nucleotide away. This sample was taken from a study of PD-1 blockade in classical Hodgkin lymphoma (dated by TCRdb to 2018 to 2020). Notes on the research overall: Nivolumab dosing was 3 mg/kg intravenously every 2 weeks, continuing until either disease progression or unacceptable toxicity. The study used TCR beta sequencing and CyTOF to define a peripheral blood immune signature of response to PD-1 blockade in classical Hodgkin lymphoma. Points the paper makes about the study in general: Lower diversity was observed in patients in whom nivolumab was started less than 1 year after ASCT, and these patients were excluded from later analyses so that confounding by immune reconstitution would be avoided. Baseline TCR diversity was reported to be lower in newly diagnosed patients than in healthy donors, and even lower in relapsed/refractory patients. A significant rise by C4D1 was seen in CD4+ but not CD8+ TCR diversity (p=0.0027 vs p=0.16), with the rise being most apparent in complete responders (p=0.02). Trial patients with a complete response had baseline diversity similar to that of newly diagnosed patients, while partial responders and progressors had significantly lower diversity. The study was limited to a single clinical trial cohort, and causes of repertoire differences, possibly disease activity or prior therapy, remained undefined.

The time point tag for this specimen amounts to: cycle 1 day 1 (C1D1), immediately before nivolumab initiation. Relapse after autologous stem cell transplantation had occurred in all trial patients, and cohorts A, B and C were distinguished by prior brentuximab vedotin exposure. A total of more than 55 patients with relapsed/refractory classical Hodgkin lymphoma made up the trial cohort, and each patient's best overall response was complete response, partial response or progressive disease. Trial patients were treated with single-agent nivolumab in the multi-cohort phase II CheckMate 205 trial. An independent review committee assessed best overall response by applying the 2007 International Working Group response criteria. Trial PBMCs were collected immediately before nivolumab initiation (C1D1) and during therapy at cycle 2 day 1 and cycle 4 day 1. After peripheral blood was drawn into 8 mL Vacutainer Cell Preparation Tubes, PBMCs were isolated by centrifugation and then cryopreserved.

The Qiagen DNeasy kit was used to extract genomic DNA both from unsorted PBMCs and from the negatively selected CD4+ and CD8+ fractions. TCR beta CDR3 regions were subjected to amplification by immunoSEQ multiplex PCR with primers that anneal to V and J segments. A synthetic immune receptor repertoire was used to minimize amplification bias, and remaining bias was computationally removed after sequencing. In the original analysis: Custom Python scripts were used to quantify repertoire diversity as the Shannon entropy index. Unsorted, CD4+ and CD8+ repertoires were analyzed separately, except for combined analyses in which CD4+ and CD8+ sequences were merged in silico. Clonal expansion was defined as at least a 2-fold frequency increase after treatment relative to C1D1, with a pseudocount of 0.5 for undetected baseline clones. Singleton clones were defined as clones with 0 or 1 copy at C1D1, and non-singleton clones were defined as clones with 2 or more copies. Clones expanded in unsorted samples were labelled as CD4+, CD8+ or unknown by matching protein sequences in sorted samples from the same patient. Wilcoxon tests on paired samples were used to test changes in diversity from C1D1 to C4D1. The table was pulled from immuneACCESS by TCRdb, which kept in-frame rearrangements only. Such tables lose some clones; where checked, under half of the loss comes from unresolved V genes, and the rest has no known cause. V and J calls plus clone size are reproduced from that table; the DNA served to infer D and trimming. Counted in this sample were tens of thousands of clones; roughly nine tenths of them appeared once. The leading ten clones occupy 20% to 25% of the sample.

This receptor was identified in a human donor with classical Hodgkin lymphoma. The specimen comprised peripheral blood mononuclear cells (PBMCs), sampled at baseline.

The DNA is as follows: TGCAGCGTTGAAGGGTGGGGGGGCCCTTACAATGAGCAGTTCTTC. This sequence encodes CSVEGWGGPYNEQFF. The sequence is built from TRBV29-1 and TRBJ2-1; perhaps TRBD2 is the D gene, with 7 bases matching. The V end loses 1 base and the J end loses 4 bases, and a stretch of 14 bases separates them. The CDR3 runs 15 amino acids, cysteine and phenylalanine included. Only the CDR3 region is kept as DNA, spanning 45 bases read in frame from base 1. CDR1 and CDR2, per the germline V gene, are SQVTM and ANQGSEA.